The 14 T cell receptor beta chains presented below share a single source sample, sequenced in a study of regulatory T cells in long-lasting Graves disease (dated by TCRdb to 2020 to 2023). The time point label, as the study defines it: persistent/refractory GD, antithyroid drugs over 5 years with positive TRAb. RNA was extracted from PBMCs in TRIzol for both TCR sequencing and RNA sequencing. Libraries were made using multiplex PCR. Sequencer: Illumina HiSeq 4000. CDR3 regions were amplified by Arm-PCR with iRepertoire HTBI primers to construct TCR beta libraries. TCRdb cleaned the public reads at Q25 with fastp, built clones with MiXCR and kept in-frame beta chains. Duplicate CDR3 protein sequences are folded into a single record with the most common DNA and genes. This sample gives a few hundred thousand distinct CDR3 sequences in total; about a quarter of them show up just once. Around 26% of the sample lies in the top ten.

This specimen was peripheral blood mononuclear cells (PBMCs), taken when the disease was refractory, from a patient treated with antithyroid drugs. The receptor source for this set is a female donor with Graves disease.

This clonotype showed up just a few times. V and J are TRBV6-1 and TRBJ2-4, with TRBD1 matching over 7 bases. CDR1 is MNHNS, CDR2 SASEGT, per germline. V lost 5 bases and J lost 4; bases outside the gene matches: 8. The CDR3 length is 15 residues. The CDR3 nucleotides read TGTGCCAGCAGTCGGGCGTCGGGACAGAAAAACATTCAGTACTTC. Its translation: CASSRASGQKNIQYF.

The chain employs TRBV7-2 and TRBJ1-6, with no clear D. V was shortened by 0 bases and J by 0 bases, with 9 bases between the two germline ends. Looked up from germline, CDR1 is SGHTA and CDR2 is FQGNSA. CDR3 length equals 17 residues. This CDR3 reads CASSLARRSSYNSPLHF. The CDR3, as DNA: TGTGCCAGCAGCTTAGCGCGGAGGAGCTCCTATAATTCACCCCTCCACTTT. Based on the CDR3 plus reference TRBV7-2 and TRBJ1-6, the full variable domain is GAGVSQSPSNKVTEKGKDVELRCDPISGHTALYWYRQSLGQGLEFLIYFQGNSAPDKSGLPSDRFSAERTGGSVSTLTIQRTQQEDSAVYLCASSLARRSSYNSPLHFGNGTRLTVT.

The CDR3 is CASSYEGLGGLGYTF. Here the CDR3 DNA reads TGTGCCAGCAGTTACGAGGGGCTAGGGGGCTTGGGCTACACCTTC. The chain carries TRBV6-5 and TRBJ1-2; 7 bases fit TRBD1. The CDR3 covers 15 residues. V lost 2 bases to trimming and J lost 8 bases; unmatched junction nucleotides: 11. CDR1 is MNHEY and CDR2 is SVGAGI in the germline V gene.

This clonotype was counted ten times or more. The V and J genes are TRBV27 and TRBJ2-4, with 10 bases identical to TRBD1. The germline gives CDR1 MNHEY, CDR2 SMNVEV (reference sequence). This CDR3 contains 16 residues. V shed 6 bases, J shed 8 bases, and the junction held 13 bases outside the gene matches. The CDR3: CASRETGGIARDIQYF. The CDR3 DNA reads TGTGCCAGCAGAGAGACAGGGGGCATCGCCCGGGACATTCAGTACTTC.

This chain links TRBV15 with TRBJ1-4; 7 positions match TRBD1. Germline assignment: CDR1 LNHNV and CDR2 YYDKDF (reference sequence). The CDR3 length is 17 residues. Trimming took 6 bases from V and 3 from J; bases not matched to a gene: 13. The DNA of the CDR3 is TGTGCCACCAGGAGAAGTATAGGGGGCCCCCCTAATGAAAAACTGTTTTTT. It translates to CATRRSIGGPPNEKLFF.

This chain uses TRBV28 with TRBJ1-2, with TRBD1 matching 8 bases. The germline gives CDR1 MDHEN, CDR2 SYDVKM. After removal of 8 bases from V and 4 bases from J, the junction contained 9 bases not matched to a gene. This CDR3 region has 14 residues. DNA of the CDR3: TGTGCCAGCGGAATTGGACAGGGACCCTATGGCTACACCTTC. Protein product: CASGIGQGPYGYTF.

The chain is built from TRBV7-2 and TRBJ2-1, with 9 bases matching TRBD1. This CDR3 comprises 16 residues. From germline, CDR1 is SGHTA and CDR2 FQGNSA. Trimming took 5 bases from V and 7 from J; bases not matched to a gene: 12. CDR3 sequence: CASSPQTGGAFNEQFF. The CDR3 DNA reads TGTGCCAGCAGCCCCCAAACAGGGGGCGCTTTTAATGAGCAGTTCTTC. The variable domain in full, with the rest retrieved from reference TRBV7-2 and TRBJ2-1, is GAGVSQSPSNKVTEKGKDVELRCDPISGHTALYWYRQSLGQGLEFLIYFQGNSAPDKSGLPSDRFSAERTGGSVSTLTIQRTQQEDSAVYLCASSPQTGGAFNEQFFGPGTRLTVL.

The chain is built from TRBV15 and TRBJ2-3; 8 bases are a match to TRBD2. The V gene end was trimmed by 1 base and the J gene end by 0 bases; junction bases not matched to a gene: 6. Germline V lookup: CDR1 LNHNV, CDR2 YYDKDF (reference sequence). The CDR3 covers 17 residues. CDR3 loop: CATSRVLSGASTDTQYF. In nucleotides, the CDR3 is TGTGCCACCAGCAGAGTCCTTAGCGGGGCTAGCACAGATACGCAGTATTTT.

The table lists this clonotype with a few counts. This chain connects TRBV6-2 or TRBV6-3 to TRBJ2-2; tentatively, D is TRBD2 (7 bases). V lost 7 bases to trimming and J lost 3 bases, with 15 bases between them. The germline gives CDR1 MNHEY, CDR2 SVGEGT. This CDR3 is 15 amino acids long. The CDR3 region is CASTRGGADTGELFF. CDR3 sequence (DNA): TGTGCCAGCACCCGAGGGGGGGCCGACACCGGGGAGCTGTTTTTT.

This clonotype was counted between two and nine times. The chain is built from TRBV7-2 and TRBJ2-7; no definite D call. This CDR3 spans 14 amino acids. Germline-derived CDR1 and CDR2 are SGHTA and FQGNSA. The V gene lost 3 bases and the J gene lost 2 bases, with 11 bases spanning the gap. CDR3 loop: CASSFVQSAYEQYF. The CDR3 DNA follows: TGTGCCAGCAGCTTCGTGCAATCCGCCTACGAGCAGTACTTC. Combining the CDR3 with reference TRBV7-2 and TRBJ2-7 gives the whole variable domain GAGVSQSPSNKVTEKGKDVELRCDPISGHTALYWYRQSLGQGLEFLIYFQGNSAPDKSGLPSDRFSAERTGGSVSTLTIQRTQQEDSAVYLCASSFVQSAYEQYFGPGTRLTVT.

The table lists this clonotype with a few counts. The chain uses TRBV7-2 and TRBJ2-7; 9 nucleotides align to TRBD1. With V trimmed by 6 bases and J by 3 bases, 6 bases remained unmatched. Per germline, CDR1 SGHTA and CDR2 FQGNSA. The CDR3 consists of 14 residues. The CDR3 here is CASSYQTGGYEQYF. DNA of the CDR3: TGTGCCAGCAGTTACCAGACAGGGGGCTACGAGCAGTACTTC.

The chain has TRBV2 and TRBJ2-5, with a tentative D call TRBD2 (7 bases). Per germline, CDR1 SNHLY and CDR2 FYNNEI. The CDR3 is 17 amino acids. Deletions cut 9 bases from V and 4 bases from J, with 27 bases between. CDR3 coding DNA: TGTGCCAGGAAAAAAGGGGCGAGATGGGAGGGGGGAGAGACCCAGTACTTC. This sequence encodes CARKKGARWEGGETQYF. Full variable domain (remainder filled in from reference TRBV2 and TRBJ2-5): EPEVTQTPSHQVTQMGQEVILRCVPISNHLYFYWYRQILGQKVEFLVSFYNNEISEKSEIFDDQFSVERPDGSNFTLKIRSTKLEDSAMYFCARKKGARWEGGETQYFGPGTRLLVL.

This clonotype was recorded at least ten times. The CDR3 DNA is TGTGCCAGCAGCTTTGGGCAGGGAGTAGGACAGCCCCAGCATTTT. This translates into CASSFGQGVGQPQHF. The chain is built from TRBV6-1 and TRBJ1-5, with D perhaps matching TRBD1 (5 bases). V lost 6 bases to trimming and J lost 7 bases, with 19 bases between them. Germline loops: CDR1 MNHNS, CDR2 SASEGT. This CDR3 has 15 amino acids.

This clonotype was observed many times. The rearrangement links TRBV27 to TRBJ1-2; D not certain. V lost 2 bases, J lost 2 bases, and 12 bases lay in between. The length of the CDR3 is 15 residues. Germline V lookup: CDR1 MNHEY, CDR2 SMNVEV (reference sequence). The CDR3 here is CASSLLGSLNYGYTF. In nucleotides, the CDR3 is TGTGCCAGCAGTTTACTGGGGAGTTTAAACTATGGCTACACCTTC.